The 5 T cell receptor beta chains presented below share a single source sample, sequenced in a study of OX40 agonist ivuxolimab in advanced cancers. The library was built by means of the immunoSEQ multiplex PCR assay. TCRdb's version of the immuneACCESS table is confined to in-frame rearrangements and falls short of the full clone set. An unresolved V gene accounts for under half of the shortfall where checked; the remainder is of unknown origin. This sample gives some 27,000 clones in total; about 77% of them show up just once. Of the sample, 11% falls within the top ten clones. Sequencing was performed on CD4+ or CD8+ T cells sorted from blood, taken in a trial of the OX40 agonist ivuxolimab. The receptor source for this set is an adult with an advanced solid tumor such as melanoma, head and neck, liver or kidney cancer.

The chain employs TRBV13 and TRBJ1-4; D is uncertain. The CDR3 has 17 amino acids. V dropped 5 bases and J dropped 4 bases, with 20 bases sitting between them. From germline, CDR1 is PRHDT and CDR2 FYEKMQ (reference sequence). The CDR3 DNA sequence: TGTGCCAGCAGCGGTCGGGGAAGAGACTTTAGTAATGAAAAACTGTTTTTT. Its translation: CASSGRGRDFSNEKLFF.

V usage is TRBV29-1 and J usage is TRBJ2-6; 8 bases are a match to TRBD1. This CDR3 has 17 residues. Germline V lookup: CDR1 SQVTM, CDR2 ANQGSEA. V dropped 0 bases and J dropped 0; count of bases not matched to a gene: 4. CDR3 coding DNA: TGCAGCGTTGAAGATCGGACAGGGCTCTCTGGGGCCAACGTCCTGACTTTC. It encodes CSVEDRTGLSGANVLTF.

The CDR3 reads CASSLALQAYQETQYF. CDR3 in DNA: TGTGCCAGCAGCTTAGCTCTCCAGGCCTACCAAGAGACCCAGTACTTC. V and J are TRBV7-9 and TRBJ2-5; D call uncertain. V lost 0 bases and J lost 0, with 11 bases in between. In germline, CDR1 is SEHNR, CDR2 FQNEAQ (reference sequence). This CDR3 is built from 16 residues.

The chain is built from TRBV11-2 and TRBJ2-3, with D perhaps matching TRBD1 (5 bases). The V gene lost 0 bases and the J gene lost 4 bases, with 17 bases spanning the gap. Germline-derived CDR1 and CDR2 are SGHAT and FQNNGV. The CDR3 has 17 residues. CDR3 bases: TGTGCCAGCAGCTTAGAATTCCCAGGGTCGTTCCCAGATACGCAGTATTTT. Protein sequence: CASSLEFPGSFPDTQYF.

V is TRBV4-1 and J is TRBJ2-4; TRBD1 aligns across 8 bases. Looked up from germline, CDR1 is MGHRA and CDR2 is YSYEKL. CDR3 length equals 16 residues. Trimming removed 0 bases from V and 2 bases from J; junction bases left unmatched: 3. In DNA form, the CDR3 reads TGCGCCAGCAGCCAAGAGGGGGACAGGACCAAAAACATTCAGTACTTC. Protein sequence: CASSQEGDRTKNIQYF.